This T cell receptor beta chain was identified in a study of regulatory T cells in long-lasting Graves disease. The study, taken as a whole, reports: There were preferences for TRBV28, TRBJ1-2 and TRBJ2-5 in persistent disease.

Time point in this sample: newly diagnosed GD, antithyroid drugs for less than 3 months. Isolated PBMC RNA provided the starting material for the TCR library. Libraries of TCR beta came from iRepertoire HTBI primers plus Arm-PCR of CDR3 regions. One entry per CDR3 protein results from TCRdb running MiXCR on the multiplex PCR reads. The sample lists about 470,000 distinct CDR3 sequences, 15% to 20% occurring once. The CDR3 extends over 15 amino acids. The germline V and J ends were trimmed by 3 bases and 0 bases, with 12 bases remaining between them. In this sample, this clonotype turned up many times. The antigen is undetermined. These data were also filed under a second study, of T cells in Graves' hyperthyroidism and ophthalmopathy.

The chain couples TRBV12-3 or TRBV12-4 to TRBJ2-7, with D perhaps TRBD1 (6 bases). This TCR came from a man aged 40-49 years with Graves disease. The material sequenced was peripheral blood mononuclear cells (PBMCs), taken at new diagnosis, from a patient treated with antithyroid drugs. This CDR3 reads CASSFWDTSSYEQYF. The CDR3 DNA follows: TGTGCCAGCAGTTTTTGGGACACGAGCTCCTACGAGCAGTACTTC.